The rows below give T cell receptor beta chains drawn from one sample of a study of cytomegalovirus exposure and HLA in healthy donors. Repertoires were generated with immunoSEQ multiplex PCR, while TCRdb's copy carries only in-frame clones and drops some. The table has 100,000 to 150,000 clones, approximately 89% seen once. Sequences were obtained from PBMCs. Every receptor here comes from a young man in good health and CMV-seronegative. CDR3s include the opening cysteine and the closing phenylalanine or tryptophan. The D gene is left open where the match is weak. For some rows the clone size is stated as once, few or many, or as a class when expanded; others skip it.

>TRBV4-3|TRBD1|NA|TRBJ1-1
TGCGCCAGCAGCCAAGATCCACAGGGGGGGAACACTGAAGCTTTCTTT
CASSQDPQGGNTEAFF
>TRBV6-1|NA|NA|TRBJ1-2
TGTGCCAGCACCGAAGCAGACGGAGCTAACTATGGCTACACCTTC
CASTEADGANYGYTF
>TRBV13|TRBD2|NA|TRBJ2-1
TGTGCCAGCAGCCGACTAGCGGGGGGCTACAGCTCCTACAATGAGCAGTTCTTC
CASSRLAGGYSSYNEQFF
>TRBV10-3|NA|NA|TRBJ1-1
TGTGCCATCAGCCCGGCGGTTGAGACGAACACTGAAGCTTTCTTT
CAISPAVETNTEAFF
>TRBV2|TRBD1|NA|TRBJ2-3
TGTGCCAGCAGTGATTGGGACAGGGGGCAGGATACGCAGTATTTT
CASSDWDRGQDTQYF
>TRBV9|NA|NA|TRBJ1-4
TGTGCCAGCAGCGTTCACGGAGACAGTAATGAAAAACTGTTTTTT
CASSVHGDSNEKLFF
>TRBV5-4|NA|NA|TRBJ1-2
TGTGCCAGCAGCTTGCTAGGGGCCATATCTTCTGGCTACACCTTC
CASSLLGAISSGYTF
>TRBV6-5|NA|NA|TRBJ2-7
TGTGCCAGCAGTATCGGACAGACCTCCTACGAGCAGTACTTC
CASSIGQTSYEQYF
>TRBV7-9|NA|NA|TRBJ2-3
TGTGCCAGCAGCTCCCGACAGCATCGGAGTGGTACGCAGTATTTT
CASSSRQHRSGTQYF
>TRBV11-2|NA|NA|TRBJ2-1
TGTGCCAGCAGCTGGTGGGCTCTCCGCGACAATGAGCAGTTCTTC
CASSWWALRDNEQFF
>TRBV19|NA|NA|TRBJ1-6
TGTGCCAGTAGTATAGATGATAGCAGTTACTCACCCCTCCACTTT
CASSIDDSSYSPLHF
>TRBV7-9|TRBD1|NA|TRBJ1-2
TGTGCCAGCAGCCCGACAGGGAATGGCTACACCTTC
CASSPTGNGYTF
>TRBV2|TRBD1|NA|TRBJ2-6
TGTGCCAGCGGAGGAGGACAGGGGGCTTCCTCTGGGGCCAACGTCCTGACTTTC
CASGGGQGASSGANVLTF
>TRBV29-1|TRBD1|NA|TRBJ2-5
TGCAGCGTTACGGACAGGATCAAAGAGACCCAGTACTTC
CSVTDRIKETQYF
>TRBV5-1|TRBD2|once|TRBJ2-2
TGCGCCAGCAGCTTCAACCCTAGCGGTTTGAACACCGGGGAGCTGTTTTTT
CASSFNPSGLNTGELFF
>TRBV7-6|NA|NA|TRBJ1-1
TGTGCCAGCAGCTTATTTGGTGGGGGGACTGAAGCTTTCTTT
CASSLFGGGTEAFF
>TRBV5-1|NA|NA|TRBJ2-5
TGCGCCAGCAGTTTCCCTCAAGAGACCCAGTACTTC
CASSFPQETQYF
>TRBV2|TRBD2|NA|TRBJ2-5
TGTGCCAGCAGTGACGGAGGGACGCGGGGGGGCCGGGAGACCCAGTACTTC
CASSDGGTRGGRETQYF
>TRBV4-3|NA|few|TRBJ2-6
TGCGCCAGCAGCCAAGGCAGCTCTGGGGCCAACGTCCTGACTTTC
CASSQGSSGANVLTF
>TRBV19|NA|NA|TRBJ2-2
TGTGCCAGTAGTATTGGCAGGTGGAACACCGGGGAGCTGTTTTTT
CASSIGRWNTGELFF